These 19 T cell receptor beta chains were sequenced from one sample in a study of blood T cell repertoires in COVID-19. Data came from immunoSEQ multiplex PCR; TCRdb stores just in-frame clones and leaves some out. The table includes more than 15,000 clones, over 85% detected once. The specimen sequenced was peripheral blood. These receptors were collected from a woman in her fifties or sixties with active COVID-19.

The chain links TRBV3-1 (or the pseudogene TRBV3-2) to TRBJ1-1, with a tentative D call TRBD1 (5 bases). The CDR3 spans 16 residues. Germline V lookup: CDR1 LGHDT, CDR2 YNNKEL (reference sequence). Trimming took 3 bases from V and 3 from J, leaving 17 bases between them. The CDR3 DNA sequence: TGTGCCAGCAGCCATAGCCTCGGGGGTAAGGACACTGAAGCTTTCTTT. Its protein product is CASSHSLGGKDTEAFF.

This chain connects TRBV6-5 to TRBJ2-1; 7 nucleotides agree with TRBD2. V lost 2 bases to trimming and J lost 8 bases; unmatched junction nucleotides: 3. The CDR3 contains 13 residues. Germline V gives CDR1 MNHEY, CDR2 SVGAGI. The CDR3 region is CASSYLRGDEQFF. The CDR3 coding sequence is TGTGCCAGCAGTTACCTCCGGGGGGATGAGCAGTTCTTC.

The CDR3: CASSQRQRGNTIYF. CDR3 nucleotide sequence: TGTGCCAGCAGCCAGCGACAGAGAGGAAACACCATATATTTT. The chain employs TRBV7-2 and TRBJ1-3; TRBD1 might be the D (5 bases). Trimming removed 5 bases at V and 4 bases at J, with 12 bases between. This CDR3 region has 14 residues. CDR1 and CDR2 (germline): SGHTA, FQGNSA. Supplemented by reference TRBV7-2 and TRBJ1-3, the full variable domain reads GAGVSQSPSNKVTEKGKDVELRCDPISGHTALYWYRQSLGQGLEFLIYFQGNSAPDKSGLPSDRFSAERTGGSVSTLTIQRTQQEDSAVYLCASSQRQRGNTIYFGEGSWLTVV.

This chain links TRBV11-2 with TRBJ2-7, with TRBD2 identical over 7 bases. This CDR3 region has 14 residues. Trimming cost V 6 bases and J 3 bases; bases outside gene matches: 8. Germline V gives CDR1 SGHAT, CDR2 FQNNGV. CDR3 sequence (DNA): TGTGCCAGCAGACGACCGGGGGGAAACTACGAGCAGTACTTC. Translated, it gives CASRRPGGNYEQYF.

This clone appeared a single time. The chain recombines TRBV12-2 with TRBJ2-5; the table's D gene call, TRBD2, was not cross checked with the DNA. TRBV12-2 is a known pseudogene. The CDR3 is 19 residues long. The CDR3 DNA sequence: TGTGCAAGTCGCCCCAACCTTCCGGGAACTAGCCTTTCCGAGGAGACCCAGTACTTC. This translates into CASRPNLPGTSLSEETQYF.

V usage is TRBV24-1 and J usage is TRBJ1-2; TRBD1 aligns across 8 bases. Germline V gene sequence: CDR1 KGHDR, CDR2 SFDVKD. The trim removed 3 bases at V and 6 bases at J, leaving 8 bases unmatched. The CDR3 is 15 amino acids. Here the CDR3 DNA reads TGTGCCACCAGTGATCCCGGACAGGGTGAGAATGGCTACACCTTC. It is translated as CATSDPGQGENGYTF.

CDR3 in amino acids: CASSPVSGETQYF. The CDR3 nucleotides read TGTGCCAGCTCACCGGTCAGTGGAGAGACCCAGTACTTC. V gene TRBV18 combines with J gene TRBJ2-5; D call uncertain. CDR1 and CDR2 from the germline V gene are KGHSH and LQKENI. The CDR3 has 13 amino acids. V lost 3 bases, J lost 4 bases, and 9 bases lay in between.

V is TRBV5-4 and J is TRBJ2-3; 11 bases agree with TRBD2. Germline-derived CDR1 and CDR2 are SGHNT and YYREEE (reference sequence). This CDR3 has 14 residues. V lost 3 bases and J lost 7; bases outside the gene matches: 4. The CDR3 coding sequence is TGTGCCAGCAGCTCTAGCGGGAGGAAGCATACGCAGTATTTT. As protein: CASSSSGRKHTQYF.

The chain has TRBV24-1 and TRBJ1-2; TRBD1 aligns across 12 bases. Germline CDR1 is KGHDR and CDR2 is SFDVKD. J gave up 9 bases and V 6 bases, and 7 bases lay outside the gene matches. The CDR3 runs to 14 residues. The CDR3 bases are TGTGCCACCAGTCCTTCCGGGACAGGGGGCCGCTACACCTTC. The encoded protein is CATSPSGTGGRYTF.

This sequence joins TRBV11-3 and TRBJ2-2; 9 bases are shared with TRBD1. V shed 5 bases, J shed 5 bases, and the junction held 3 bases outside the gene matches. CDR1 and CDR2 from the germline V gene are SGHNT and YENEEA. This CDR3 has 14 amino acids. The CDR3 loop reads CASSGDRVTGELFF. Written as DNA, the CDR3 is TGTGCCAGCAGCGGGGACAGGGTTACCGGGGAGCTGTTTTTT.

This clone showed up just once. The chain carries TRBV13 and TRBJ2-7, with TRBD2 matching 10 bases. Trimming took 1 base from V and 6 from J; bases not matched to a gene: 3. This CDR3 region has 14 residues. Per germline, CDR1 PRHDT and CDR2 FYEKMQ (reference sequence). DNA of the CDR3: TGTGCCAGCAGCTTAGCGCCTAGCGGGAGCGAGCAGTACTTC. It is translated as CASSLAPSGSEQYF.

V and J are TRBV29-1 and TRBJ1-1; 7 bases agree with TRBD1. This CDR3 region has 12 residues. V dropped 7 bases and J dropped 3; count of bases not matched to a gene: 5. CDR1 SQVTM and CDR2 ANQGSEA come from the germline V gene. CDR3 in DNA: TGCAGCGGGCGGGACAGCTACACTGAAGCTTTCTTT. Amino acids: CSGRDSYTEAFF.

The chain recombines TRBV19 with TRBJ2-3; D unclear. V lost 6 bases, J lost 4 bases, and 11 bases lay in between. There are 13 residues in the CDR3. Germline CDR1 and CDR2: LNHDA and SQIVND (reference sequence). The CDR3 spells CASRALSADTQYF. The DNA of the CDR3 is TGTGCCAGTAGGGCCTTGTCTGCAGATACGCAGTATTTT. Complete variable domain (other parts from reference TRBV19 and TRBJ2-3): DGGITQSPKYLFRKEGQNVTLSCEQNLNHDAMYWYRQDPGQGLRLIYYSQIVNDFQKGDIAEGYSVSREKKESFPLTVTSAQKNPTAFYLCASRALSADTQYFGPGTRLTVL.

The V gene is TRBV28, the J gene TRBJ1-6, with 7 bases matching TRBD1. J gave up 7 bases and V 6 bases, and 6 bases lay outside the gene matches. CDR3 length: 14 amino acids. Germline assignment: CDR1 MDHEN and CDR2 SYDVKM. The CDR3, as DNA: TGTGCCAGCAGGTTGGGCAGGGGGAATTCACCCCTCCACTTT. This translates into CASRLGRGNSPLHF.

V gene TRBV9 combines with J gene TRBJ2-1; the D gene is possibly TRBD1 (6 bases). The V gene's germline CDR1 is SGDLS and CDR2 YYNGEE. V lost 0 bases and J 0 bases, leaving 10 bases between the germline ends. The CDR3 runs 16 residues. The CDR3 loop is CASSVVGRGSYNEQFF. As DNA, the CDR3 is TGTGCCAGCAGCGTAGTGGGCAGGGGCTCCTACAATGAGCAGTTCTTC.

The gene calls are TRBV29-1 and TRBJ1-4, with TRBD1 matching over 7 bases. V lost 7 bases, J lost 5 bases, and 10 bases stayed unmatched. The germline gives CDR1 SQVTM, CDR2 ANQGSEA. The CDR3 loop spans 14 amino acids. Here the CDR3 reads CSAGPGGENEKLFF. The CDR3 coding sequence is TGCAGCGCTGGACCAGGGGGTGAGAATGAAAAACTGTTTTTT. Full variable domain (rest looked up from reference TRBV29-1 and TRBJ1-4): SAVISQKPSRDICQRGTSLTIQCQVDSQVTMMFWYRQQPGQSLTLIATANQGSEATYESGFVIDKFPISRPNLTFSTLTVSNMSPEDSSIYLCSAGPGGENEKLFFGSGTQLSVL.

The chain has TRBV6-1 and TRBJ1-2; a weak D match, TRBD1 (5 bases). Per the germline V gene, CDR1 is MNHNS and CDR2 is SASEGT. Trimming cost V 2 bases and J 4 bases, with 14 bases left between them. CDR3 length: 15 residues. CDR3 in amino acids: CASSESGEGLYGYTF. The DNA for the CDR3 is TGTGCCAGCAGTGAAAGCGGGGAGGGACTCTATGGCTACACCTTC.

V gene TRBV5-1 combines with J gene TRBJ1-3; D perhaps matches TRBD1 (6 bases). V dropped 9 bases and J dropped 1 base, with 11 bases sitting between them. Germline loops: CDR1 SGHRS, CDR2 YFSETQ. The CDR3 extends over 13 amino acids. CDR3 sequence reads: CATEGTSGNTIYF. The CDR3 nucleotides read TGCGCCACCGAGGGGACATCTGGAAACACCATATATTTT.

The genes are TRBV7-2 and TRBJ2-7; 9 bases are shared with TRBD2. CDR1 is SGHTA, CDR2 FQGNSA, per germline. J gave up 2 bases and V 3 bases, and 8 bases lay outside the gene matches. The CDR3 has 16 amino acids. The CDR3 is CASSFEGASGTYEQYF. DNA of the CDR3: TGTGCCAGCAGCTTTGAAGGGGCTAGCGGGACCTACGAGCAGTACTTC. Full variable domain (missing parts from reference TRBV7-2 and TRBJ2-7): GAGVSQSPSNKVTEKGKDVELRCDPISGHTALYWYRQSLGQGLEFLIYFQGNSAPDKSGLPSDRFSAERTGGSVSTLTIQRTQQEDSAVYLCASSFEGASGTYEQYFGPGTRLTVT.